This T cell receptor (beta chain) was retrieved from a study of cytotoxic CD8 clonotypes in ibrutinib-treated CLL. Study background: The group held about 11 relapsed/refractory and about 15 treatment-naive patients, with roughly 17 IGHV unmutated. The authors obtained response samples at a median of approximately 12 months of treatment, range 6 to 36. Whole-study findings and limits: Researchers report that baseline clonality outpaced age-matched healthy donors and tracked circulating CD8+ T-cell counts.

About this clone itself: Its matching antigen is unknown.

TCR beta libraries used around 2.2 micrograms of DNA from cryopreserved PBMCs. The repertoire was sequenced with immunoSEQ multiplex PCR; TCRdb's copy has only in-frame clones and lacks some. The sample shows tens of thousands of clones, about two thirds of them seen only once. CDR1 SNHLY and CDR2 FYNNEI come from the germline V gene. The ends were cut back, 1 base at V and 5 bases at J, with 8 bases in the middle. CDR3 length: 13 amino acids. The sequence was collected from a human donor with chronic lymphocytic leukemia. J is TRBJ1-2 and V is TRBV2; maybe TRBD1 (6 bases). This material consisted of PBMCs, taken after 12 months of ibrutinib treatment. The CDR3 coding sequence is TGTGCCAGCAGTGAAGAGACAGGTTATGGCTACACCTTC. Its translation is CASSEETGYGYTF.